Detailed here is one T cell receptor (beta chain). The treatment denotes: randomized to nivolumab then ipilimumab (arm A) or the reverse (arm B). DNA-damaging chemotherapy had not been given to any patient beforehand. From thawed PBMCs, live CD3+CD8+ cells negative for CD19 and CD56 were sorted. The data were obtained in a study of sequential checkpoint blockade in melanoma. The wider study: Arm A got nivolumab then ipilimumab; arm B the reverse, 1:1. Each arm's sequence ended with maintenance nivolumab.

The germline CDR1 and CDR2 sequences are LNHDA and SQIVND (reference sequence). The CDR3 extends over 13 amino acids. The germline V and J ends were trimmed by 3 bases and 7 bases, with 13 bases remaining between them. Profiled with immunoSEQ multiplex PCR; TCRdb holds only in-frame clones, not every one. The profile shows over 8,000 clones, about 80% of them singletons. This rearrangement joins TRBV19 to TRBJ2-7; maybe TRBD1 (5 bases). This clonotype was obtained from a human donor with melanoma. The material was CD8+ T cells sorted from blood (inferred from file names), obtained from a patient given nivolumab and ipilimumab in sequence. CDR3 amino acids: CASSIMIQGEQYF. As DNA, the CDR3 is TGTGCCAGTAGTATTATGATTCAGGGTGAGCAGTACTTC.